This T cell receptor beta chain was obtained from a study of beta chain features in type 1 diabetes. Study background: Patients shared similar age, gender and cell yields with healthy donors. Study-level findings and limits: Within patients, naive, central memory and Treg TCRB repertoires seemed more similar than within healthy donors. Short templates might get an advantage during PCR, and this would be equal in patients and controls.

A word on this clone: The target antigen is unknown.

The germline V gene encodes CDR1 SGHRS and CDR2 YFSETQ. The V and J ends lost 0 bases and 2 bases, in that order; junction bases with no gene match: 0. There are 14 residues in the CDR3. Reverse transcription of all isolated RNA meant that expressed TCRB transcripts were sequenced. TCRdb's copy holds only in-frame clones and misses some; the assay was immunoSEQ multiplex PCR. The profile shows hundreds of thousands of clones, approximately 11% of them singletons. Based on CD45RO/CCR7/CD25/CD127/CD95/CD27, CD4+ regulatory, stem cell-like memory, naive and central memory cells were sorted. Sample: naive CD4+ T cells from blood. The clonotype originates from a woman aged 25 to 39 in good health. The J gene is TRBJ2-3, the V gene TRBV5-1; 7 bases match TRBD2. CDR3 nucleotides: TGCGCCAGCAGCTTGGGGGACTACACAGATACGCAGTATTTT. Amino acid sequence: CASSLGDYTDTQYF.